Described below is a single T cell receptor (beta chain) sequence and its context. Which antigen it targets is not known. Nothing much larger sits one base from this clone, and base qualities are not available. This specimen comes from a study of control samples from healthy donors and cancer patients (dated by TCRdb to 2020 to 2022). Library preparation employed the immunoSEQ multiplex PCR assay. TCRdb obtained this table from immuneACCESS and retained in-frame rearrangements with V and J assigned. These tables miss some clones; where compared with another copy, unresolved V genes account for less than half of the shortfall, and the remainder is unexplained. The sample has roughly 58,000 clones on record, 70% to 90% of them singletons. The ten largest clones take up roughly 13% of the sample. The sequence derives from a woman aged 55-70 years with lung cancer. Material: PBMCs.

The CDR3: CASSIGQDEKLFF. Read as DNA, the sequence is TGCGCCAGCAGCATCGGACAGGATGAAAAACTGTTTTTT. The V and J segments used are TRBV5-1 and TRBJ1-4; TRBD1 lines up with 7 middle nucleotides. The CDR3 starts with the cysteine, ends with the phenylalanine, and has 13 residues. Here the CDR3 DNA is all that survives: 39 bases in frame from base 1. CDR1 and CDR2, looked up from the germline V gene, are SGHRS and YFSETQ. The germline V end is reduced by 4 bases and the J end by 6 bases; junction bases left unmatched: 3.